This TCR beta chain was captured by sequencing in a study of Graves' ophthalmopathy and Graves' hyperthyroidism. As diagnostic evidence, clinical symptoms, serum thyroxine, TRAb, thyroid ultrasound and orbital computed tomography were relied upon. RNA served as the template for amplifying TCR beta CDR3 regions. HTBI primers served in a first-round RT-PCR, which a second-round multiplex PCR followed. MiXCR, run by TCRdb on the multiplex PCR reads, gives a single entry per CDR3 protein. The sample records a few hundred thousand distinct CDR3 sequences, less than 40% being singletons. This clonotype was counted between two and nine times. The receptor comes from an adult man with Graves' hyperthyroidism. The material sequenced was peripheral blood or thyroid tissue (not recorded which).

CDR3 protein: CSVEGRTGGKYF. The CDR3 region has the DNA TGCAGCGTTGAAGGCAGGACGGGAGGAAAGTACTTC. The V gene is TRBV29-1, the J gene TRBJ2-7, with 7 positions matching TRBD2. The J segment lost 11 bases and the V segment lost 1 base, leaving 8 bases of the junction unmatched. Germline V gene sequence: CDR1 SQVTM, CDR2 ANQGSEA. The CDR3 spans 12 residues.